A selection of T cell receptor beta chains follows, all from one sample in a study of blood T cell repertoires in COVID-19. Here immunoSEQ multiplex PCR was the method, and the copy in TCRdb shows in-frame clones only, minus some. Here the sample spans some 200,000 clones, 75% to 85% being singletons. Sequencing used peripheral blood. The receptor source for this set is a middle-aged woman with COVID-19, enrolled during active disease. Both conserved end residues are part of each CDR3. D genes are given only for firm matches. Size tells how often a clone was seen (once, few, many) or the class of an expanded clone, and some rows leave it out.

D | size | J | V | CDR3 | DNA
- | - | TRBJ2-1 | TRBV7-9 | CASARSEGWPYNEQFF | TGTGCCAGCGCCCGGAGCGAGGGTTGGCCCTACAATGAGCAGTTCTTC
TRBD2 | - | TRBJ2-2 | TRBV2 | CASSVSGGNTGELFF | TGTGCCAGCAGTGTTAGCGGGGGGAACACCGGGGAGCTGTTTTTT
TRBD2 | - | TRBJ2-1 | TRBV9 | CASSVRLADYNEQFF | TGTGCCAGCAGCGTAAGGCTAGCGGACTACAATGAGCAGTTCTTC
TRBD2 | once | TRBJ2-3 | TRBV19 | CASSIASGSGTDTQYF | TGTGCCAGTAGTATAGCGAGCGGGAGTGGCACAGATACGCAGTATTTT
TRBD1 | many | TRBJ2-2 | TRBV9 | CASRSGTGWSNTGELFF | TGTGCCAGCAGATCCGGGACAGGGTGGTCGAACACCGGGGAGCTGTTTTTT
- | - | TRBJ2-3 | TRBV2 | CASSGGFPDTQYF | TGTGCCAGCAGTGGAGGCTTCCCAGATACGCAGTATTTT
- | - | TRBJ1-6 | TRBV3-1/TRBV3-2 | CASSRGQVRDGSPLHF | TGTGCCAGCAGCCGCGGGCAGGTGCGGGATGGGTCACCCCTCCACTTT
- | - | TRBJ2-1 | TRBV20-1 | CSAGWEQFF | TGCAGTGCTGGCTGGGAGCAGTTCTTC
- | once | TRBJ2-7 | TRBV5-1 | CASSLGAADYEQYF | TGCGCCAGCAGCCTGGGGGCTGCAGACTACGAGCAGTACTTC
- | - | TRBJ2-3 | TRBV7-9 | CASSLVYGDTQYF | TGTGCCAGCAGCTTAGTCTACGGAGATACGCAGTATTTT
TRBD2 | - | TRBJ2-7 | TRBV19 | CASSSGTGGYEQYF | TGTGCCAGTAGTAGCGGAACGGGGGGCTACGAGCAGTACTTC
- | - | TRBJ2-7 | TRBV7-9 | CASSLGQEYEQYF | TGTGCCAGCAGCTTAGGCCAAGAGTACGAGCAGTACTTC
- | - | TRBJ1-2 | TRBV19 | CASSMWGGADGYTF | TGTGCCAGTAGTATGTGGGGGGGCGCTGATGGCTACACCTTC
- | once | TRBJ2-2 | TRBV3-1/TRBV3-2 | CASSPLEPNTGELFF | TGTGCCAGCAGCCCGTTAGAGCCGAACACCGGGGAGCTGTTTTTT
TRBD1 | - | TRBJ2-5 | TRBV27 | CASSSQGAGVKETQYF | TGTGCCAGCAGTTCACAGGGGGCCGGGGTGAAGGAGACCCAGTACTTC
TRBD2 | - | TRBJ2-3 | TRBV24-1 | CATSDTGLAGTDTQYF | TGTGCCACCAGTGACACGGGACTAGCGGGCACAGATACGCAGTATTTT
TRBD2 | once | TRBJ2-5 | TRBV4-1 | CASSHPGLAGGPNQETQYF | TGCGCCAGCAGCCATCCAGGACTAGCGGGAGGGCCCAACCAAGAGACCCAGTACTTC
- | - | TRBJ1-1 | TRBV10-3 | CAINPGQGNEAFF | TGTGCCATCAACCCGGGACAAGGGAACGAAGCTTTCTTT
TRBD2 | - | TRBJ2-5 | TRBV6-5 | CASSLTGGGVETQYF | TGTGCCAGCAGTCTGACTGGCGGGGGGGTAGAGACCCAGTACTTC
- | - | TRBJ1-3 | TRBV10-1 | CASSAPHRSHTIYF | TGCGCCAGCAGTGCGCCACATCGGAGTCACACCATATATTTT
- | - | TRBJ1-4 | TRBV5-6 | CASSAIAGSYEKLFF | TGTGCCAGTAGCGCAATCGCAGGGTCTTATGAAAAACTGTTTTTT
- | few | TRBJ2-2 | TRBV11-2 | CASSSTRGSGELFF | TGTGCCAGCAGTTCCACACGGGGGTCCGGGGAGCTGTTTTTT
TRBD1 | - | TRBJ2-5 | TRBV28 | CASSSLDRGPETQYF | TGTGCCAGCAGTTCCCTGGACAGGGGGCCAGAGACCCAGTACTTC
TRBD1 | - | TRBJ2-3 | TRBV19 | CASTTGAGTDTQYF | TGTGCCAGCACGACAGGGGCAGGCACAGATACGCAGTATTTT
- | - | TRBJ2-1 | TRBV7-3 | CASSLLAGPPYNEQFF | TGTGCCAGCAGCTTATTGGCAGGGCCCCCCTACAATGAGCAGTTCTTC
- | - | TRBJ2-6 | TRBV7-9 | CASSPRYGANVLTF | TGTGCCAGCAGCCCCCGGTACGGGGCCAACGTCCTGACTTTC
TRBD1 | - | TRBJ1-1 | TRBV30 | CAWSVNRGQTEAFF | TGTGCCTGGAGTGTGAATAGGGGGCAAACTGAAGCTTTCTTT
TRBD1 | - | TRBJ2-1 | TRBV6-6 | CASNPGGYGQFF | TGTGCCAGCAACCCAGGGGGTTATGGGCAGTTCTTC
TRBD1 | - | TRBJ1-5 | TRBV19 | CASSIHIDRGGQPQHF | TGTGCCAGTAGTATCCACATTGACAGGGGAGGTCAGCCCCAGCATTTT
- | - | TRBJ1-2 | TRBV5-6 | CASSQRAGTGGSYTF | TGTGCCAGCAGCCAGCGTGCCGGGACCGGGGGGAGCTACACCTTC
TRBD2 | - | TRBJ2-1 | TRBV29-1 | CSVLAGVSYNEQFF | TGCAGCGTTCTAGCGGGAGTATCCTACAATGAGCAGTTCTTC
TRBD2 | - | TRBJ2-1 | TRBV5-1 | CASSWGGLRSNNEQFF | TGCGCCAGCAGCTGGGGGGGACTTCGATCCAACAATGAGCAGTTCTTC
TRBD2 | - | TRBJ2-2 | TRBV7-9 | CASSLGLAGVGELFF | TGTGCCAGCAGCTTAGGTCTAGCGGGAGTCGGGGAGCTGTTTTTT
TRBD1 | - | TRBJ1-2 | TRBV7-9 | CASSLVGQGHGYTF | TGTGCCAGCAGCTTAGTGGGACAGGGACATGGCTACACCTTC
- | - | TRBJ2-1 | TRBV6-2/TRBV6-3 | CASSYPLRQAINEQFF | TGTGCCAGCAGTTATCCTCTACGTCAGGCTATCAATGAGCAGTTCTTC
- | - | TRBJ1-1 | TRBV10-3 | CAISRLAGGPVEAFF | TGTGCCATCAGCCGCTTAGCGGGGGGCCCGGTTGAAGCTTTCTTT
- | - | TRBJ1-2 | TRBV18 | CASSKRPAMYGYTF | TGTGCCAGCTCCAAGCGGCCGGCAATGTATGGCTACACCTTC
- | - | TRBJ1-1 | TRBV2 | CASSEEGGLVMTEAFF | TGTGCCAGCAGTGAGGAGGGGGGGCTGGTCATGACTGAAGCTTTCTTT
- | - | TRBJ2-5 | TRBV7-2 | CASNKLDERNLGQETQYF | TGTGCCAGCAACAAGCTGGATGAGCGGAACCTCGGTCAAGAGACCCAGTACTTC
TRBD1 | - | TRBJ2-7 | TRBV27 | CASGQGDKVRYEQYF | TGTGCCAGCGGGCAGGGGGATAAGGTTCGGTACGAGCAGTACTTC
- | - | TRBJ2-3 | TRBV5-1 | CASSLDRVGADTQYF | TGCGCCAGCAGCTTGGACAGGGTAGGCGCAGATACGCAGTATTTT
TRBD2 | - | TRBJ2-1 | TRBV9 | CASSETAGGRGEQFF | TGTGCCAGCAGCGAGACGGCGGGAGGGCGCGGTGAGCAGTTCTTC
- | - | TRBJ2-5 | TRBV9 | CASSVAETQYF | TGTGCCAGCAGCGTTGCGGAGACCCAGTACTTC
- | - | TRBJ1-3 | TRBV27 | CASSPIPPLSSGNTIYF | TGTGCCAGCAGCCCAATCCCCCCACTATCCTCTGGAAACACCATATATTTT
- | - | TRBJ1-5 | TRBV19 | CASKSDRKGQPQHF | TGTGCCAGTAAGTCGGACAGAAAAGGTCAGCCCCAGCATTTT
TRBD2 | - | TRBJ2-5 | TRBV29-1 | CSAGHPGLAEETQYF | TGCAGCGCCGGTCATCCGGGACTAGCGGAAGAGACCCAGTACTTC
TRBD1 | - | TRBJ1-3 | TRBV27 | CASSLTGQGGNTIYF | TGTGCCAGCAGTTTGACAGGGCAAGGTGGAAACACCATATATTTT
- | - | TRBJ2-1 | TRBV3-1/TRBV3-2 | CASSEGPHHEQFF | TGTGCCAGCAGCGAAGGGCCCCACCATGAGCAGTTCTTC
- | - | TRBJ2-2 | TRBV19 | CASSIIAAGELFF | TGTGCCAGTAGTATCATAGCTGCCGGGGAGCTGTTTTTT
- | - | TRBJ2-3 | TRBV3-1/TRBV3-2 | CASSQDRSRKDTQYF | TGTGCCAGCAGCCAAGATAGGAGTCGGAAGGATACGCAGTATTTT
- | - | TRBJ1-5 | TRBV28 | CATLPGVSNQPQHF | TGTGCCACCCTCCCAGGGGTGAGCAATCAGCCCCAGCATTTT